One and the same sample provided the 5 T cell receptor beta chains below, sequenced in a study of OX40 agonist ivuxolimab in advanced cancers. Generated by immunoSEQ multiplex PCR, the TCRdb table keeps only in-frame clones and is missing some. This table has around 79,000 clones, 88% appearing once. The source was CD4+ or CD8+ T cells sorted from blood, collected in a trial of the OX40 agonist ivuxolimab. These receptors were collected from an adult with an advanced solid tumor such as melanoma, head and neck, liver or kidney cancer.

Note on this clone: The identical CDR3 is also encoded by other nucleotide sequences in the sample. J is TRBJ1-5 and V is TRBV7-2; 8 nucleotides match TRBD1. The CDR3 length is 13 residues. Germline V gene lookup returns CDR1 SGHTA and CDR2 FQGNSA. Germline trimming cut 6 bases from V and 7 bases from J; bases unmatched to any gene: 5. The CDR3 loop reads CASSGQGGQPQHF. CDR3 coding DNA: TGTGCCAGCAGTGGACAGGGCGGGCAGCCCCAGCATTTT.

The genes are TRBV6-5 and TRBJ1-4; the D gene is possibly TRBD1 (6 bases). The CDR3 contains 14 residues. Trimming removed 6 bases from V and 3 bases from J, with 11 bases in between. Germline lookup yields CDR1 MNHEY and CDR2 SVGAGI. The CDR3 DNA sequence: TGTGCCAGCAGAACAGGGTGGGCTAATGAAAAACTGTTTTTT. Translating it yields CASRTGWANEKLFF.

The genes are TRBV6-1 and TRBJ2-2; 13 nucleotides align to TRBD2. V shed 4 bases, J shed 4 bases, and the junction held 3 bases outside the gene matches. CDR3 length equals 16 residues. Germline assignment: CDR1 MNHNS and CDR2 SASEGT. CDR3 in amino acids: CASSGLAGGPTGELFF. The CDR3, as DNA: TGTGCCAGCAGTGGACTAGCGGGGGGCCCCACCGGGGAGCTGTTTTTT.

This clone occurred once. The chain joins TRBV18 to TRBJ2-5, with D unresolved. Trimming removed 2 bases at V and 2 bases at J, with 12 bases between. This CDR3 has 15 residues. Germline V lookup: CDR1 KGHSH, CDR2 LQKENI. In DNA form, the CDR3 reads TGTGCCAGCTCACCAACCGGGCCCAGACAAGAGACCCAGTACTTC. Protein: CASSPTGPRQETQYF.

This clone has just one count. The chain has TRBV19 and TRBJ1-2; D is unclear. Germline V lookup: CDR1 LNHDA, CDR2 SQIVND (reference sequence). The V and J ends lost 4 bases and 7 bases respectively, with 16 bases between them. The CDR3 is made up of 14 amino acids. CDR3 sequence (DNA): TGTGCCAGTAGTAACGAACAGAGTGGCTCTGGCTACACCTTC. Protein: CASSNEQSGSGYTF.